This T cell receptor (beta chain) was found in a study of shared clonotypes between healthy human individuals (dated by TCRdb to 2018 to 2020). Looking at the study overall: The cohort included three men and a couple of women between 18 and 49 years of age. For each donor, three plates each were used for CD4 naive and CD4 memory, two plates were used for CD8 naive, and one plate was used for CD8 memory. To estimate repertoire size and how much clonotypes are shared between individuals, the study performed deep sequencing of blood TCR repertoires from roughly five healthy adults. To increase sequencing depth and limit assay-specific biases, TCR repertoire library preparation and sequencing were carried out by different laboratories using diverse techniques. Between about 0.94 and 8.9 billion PBMCs per donor were obtained by leukapheresis.

At the junction V is shortened by 2 bases and J by 3 bases, with 16 bases in between. The CDR3 has 16 amino acids, counting the end cysteine and phenylalanine. Only the CDR3 region is kept as DNA, spanning 48 bases read in frame from base 1. CDR1 and CDR2 (SEHNR, FQNEAQ) derive from the germline V gene (reference sequence). Concerning this clone: Its binding antigen is unknown. No much larger clone is present one base from it, and per-base qualities are unavailable.

What the work shows at the level of the full study, not this receptor alone: Roughly 5.2% of naive CD4, 3.5% of naive CD8, roughly 2.4% of memory CD4, and 0.4% of memory CD8 clonotypes were shared across four donors. Naive subsets generally had larger estimated clonotype richness than memory subsets. Sampling was limited to blood, and TCR repertoires in tissue likely differ from TCR repertoires in blood. The small number of donors limited the genetic and exposure-history diversity represented. Incomplete sequencing was indicated by rarefaction of sorted-subset datasets, despite the large sequencing depth. Higher generation probabilities were observed for clonotypes shared by all four sorted-subset donors than for non-shared clonotypes. Based on pairwise subsampling, the degree of clonotype sharing among donors was expected to be affected by sequencing depth.

CD8 naive samples were CD45RO-negative cells positively selected for CCR7, giving a CD45RA+CCR7+ population that excluded TemRA cells. The donors were healthy, HIV-negative adults with no recently reported acute infections or vaccinations. Only Caucasian adults living in Nashville, Tennessee, USA were represented among the donors. Blood was obtained by leukapheresis, after which PBMCs were separated by Ficoll-Histopaque density gradient centrifugation and cryopreserved in liquid nitrogen vapor phase. Analytical flow cytometry was used to check the purity and quantity of every magnetically sorted T cell population. Genomic DNA was isolated from every sorted fraction and measured by UV absorbance on a Nanodrop 2000c. TCR CDR3 regions were amplified from genomic DNA by multiplex PCR using the deep immunoSEQ assay. Extracted genomic DNA from each cell subset was spread evenly across all wells of several immunoSEQ 96-well plates, with each plate serving as a replicate. Each replicate PCR for sorted subsets received approximately 220 ng genomic DNA, equal to about 30,000 T cell genomes. Purified libraries were quantified with a Qubit 3.0 fluorometer, sized on a Bioanalyzer 2100, and re-quantified with the KAPA Library Quantification kit. Every immunoSEQ 96-well plate was sequenced on a separate single-read 150-cycle Illumina NextSeq 550 flow cell. In the original analysis: Because the immunoSEQ output held only junctional sequences and lacked quality scores, the filtering could not match the filtering applied to full-length reads. Sequences were annotated with PyIR, a Python wrapper for IgBLAST v1.9, using IMGT germline references to assign V/J genes and CDR3. Reads with weak V/J assignments (E-value above 1e-6), missing CDR3, stop codons, out-of-frame junctions, or ambiguous translated residues were removed. V3J clonotypes were defined as sequences sharing the same inferred V gene, J gene, and CDR3 amino acid sequence. Percentage overlap between repertoires was calculated by dividing the number of shared unique clonotypes by the size of the smaller repertoire. RTK rarefaction, the Chao1 estimator, and Recon v2.1 estimates of unobserved clonotypes were used to assess repertoire richness. For all TCRbeta clonotypes obtained by the gDNA method from a handful of donors, generation probabilities were computed with OLGA. TCRdb provides this immuneACCESS table in a form limited to in-frame rearrangements. Some clones are lacking; in checked studies, under half of them reflect an unresolved V gene, and why the rest are absent is not known. The V and J calls and clone size were taken over from that table, and D and trimming were inferred from the DNA. This sample comprises some 1,900,000 clones, about 95% of them detected only once. Approximately 1% of the sample lies in the top ten.

This clonotype originated in a man between 18 and 35 years old in good health. Recombination joined TRBV7-9 with TRBJ1-1, with a weak D call of TRBD1 (5 bases match). What was sequenced was naive CD8+ T cells sorted from blood. The sample's cell subset or site label, in plain terms: CD45RA+CCR7+. The CDR3 region: CASSLTGPWGDTEAFF. The nucleotide sequence reads as follows: TGTGCCAGCAGCTTAACCGGGCCGTGGGGGGACACTGAAGCTTTCTTT. Outside the CDR3, residues come from the reference TRBV7-9 and TRBJ1-1 proteins, so the full variable domain is: DTGVSQNPRHKITKRGQNVTFRCDPISEHNRLYWYRQTLGQGPEFLTYFQNEAQLEKSRLLSDRFSAERPKGSFSTLEIQRTEQGDSAMYLCASSLTGPWGDTEAFFGQGTRLTVV.